These 6 T cell receptor beta chains came from one sample sequenced in a study of shared clonotypes between healthy human individuals. TCRdb keeps only in-frame clones here, not all; method: immunoSEQ multiplex PCR. In the table there are around 600,000 clones, approximately 95% of which are singletons. CD45RO-negative, CCR7-selected cells formed the naive CD8 fraction, which excluded terminally differentiated effector memory CD45RA+ cells. The specimen sequenced was naive CD8+ T cells sorted from blood. The receptors here all came from a young woman in good health.

There are a few counts of this clone. The chain recombines TRBV19 with TRBJ2-2; D ambiguous. This CDR3 is built from 10 residues. Germline V gene sequence: CDR1 LNHDA, CDR2 SQIVND (reference sequence). The V end was cut by 10 bases, the J end by 8 bases, with 8 bases between. The CDR3 region is CATPRGELFF. Here the CDR3 DNA reads TGTGCCACCCCGCGGGGGGAGCTGTTTTTT.

This clone was observed a single time. In the same sample, other DNA sequences code for this CDR3. V gene TRBV5-4 combines with J gene TRBJ2-5; no clear D gene. The J call may be faulty, since TRBJ2-7 better matches the DNA end. The CDR3 length is 11 residues. Germline CDR1 is SGHNT and CDR2 is YYREEE (reference sequence). The CDR3 sequence is CASSSSYEQYF. In DNA, the CDR3 is TGTGCCAGCAGCTCGAGTTACGAGCAGTACTTC.

The gene calls are TRBV7-9 and TRBJ2-1; the match to TRBD1 covers 9 bases. With V trimmed by 4 bases and J by 9 bases, 4 bases remained unmatched. CDR3 size: 13 residues. Germline CDR1 is SEHNR and CDR2 is FQNEAQ (reference sequence). CDR3 coding DNA: TGTGCCAGCAGCTCGATGGACAGGGGTGAGCAGTTCTTC. It specifies CASSSMDRGEQFF.

The J gene is TRBJ2-1, the V gene TRBV27; 8 bases align to TRBD2. The CDR3 runs 14 residues. The trim removed 7 bases at V and 9 bases at J, leaving 11 bases unmatched. The V gene's germline CDR1 is MNHEY and CDR2 SMNVEV (reference sequence). The CDR3, as DNA: TGTGCCAGCACCTCGGGACTAGGGGTAGCTGAGCAGTTCTTC. Translating it yields CASTSGLGVAEQFF.

The chain employs TRBV6-5 and TRBJ1-5, with D perhaps matching TRBD1 (5 bases). Germline CDR1 MNHEY, CDR2 SVGAGI. The length of the CDR3 is 14 residues. Trimming removed 2 bases from V and 7 bases from J, with 12 bases in between. For the CDR3, the DNA is TGTGCCAGCAGTTACAGGGGCCTGGGGCAGCCCCAGCATTTT. Translation: CASSYRGLGQPQHF.

The chain joins TRBV2 to TRBJ2-7; 7 bases align to TRBD1. The CDR3 runs to 14 residues. The V segment lost 1 base and the J segment 5 bases; nucleotides outside the gene matches: 5. Per the germline V gene, CDR1 is SNHLY and CDR2 is FYNNEI. This CDR3 reads CASSEEGAGDEQYF. CDR3 in DNA: TGTGCCAGCAGTGAAGAGGGGGCGGGTGACGAGCAGTACTTC.